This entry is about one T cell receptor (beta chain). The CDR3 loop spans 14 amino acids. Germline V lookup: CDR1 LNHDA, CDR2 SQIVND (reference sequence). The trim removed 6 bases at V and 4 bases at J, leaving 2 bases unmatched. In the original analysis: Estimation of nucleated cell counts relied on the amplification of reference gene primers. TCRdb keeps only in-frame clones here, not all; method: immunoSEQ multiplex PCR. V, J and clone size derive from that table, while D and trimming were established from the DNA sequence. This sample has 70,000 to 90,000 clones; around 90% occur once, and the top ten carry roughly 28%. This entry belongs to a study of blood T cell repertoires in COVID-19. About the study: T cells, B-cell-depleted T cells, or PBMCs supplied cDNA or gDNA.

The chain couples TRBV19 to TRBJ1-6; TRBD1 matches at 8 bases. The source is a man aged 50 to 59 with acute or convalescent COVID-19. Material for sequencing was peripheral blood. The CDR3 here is CASRDRVYNSPLHF. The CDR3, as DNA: TGTGCCAGTAGGGACAGGGTGTATAATTCACCCCTCCACTTT.